Each of the 26 T cell receptor beta chains below was sequenced from the same sample in a study of blood T cell repertoires in COVID-19. Assay: immunoSEQ multiplex PCR; the TCRdb copy retains only in-frame clones and omits some. The sample lists approximately 130,000 clones; approximately 84% were seen once. What was sequenced was peripheral blood. These receptors all come from a human donor in a cohort sampled during active COVID-19.

The chain has TRBV3-1 (or the pseudogene TRBV3-2) and TRBJ1-2; no reliable D call. CDR1 and CDR2 (germline): LGHDT, YNNKEL (reference sequence). The CDR3 loop spans 12 amino acids. Deletions cut 3 bases from V and 6 bases from J, with 8 bases between. CDR3 DNA: TGTGCCAGCAGCCACGCGGGAGATGGCTACACCTTC. This sequence encodes CASSHAGDGYTF.

The chain recombines TRBV28 with TRBJ1-2, with D possibly being TRBD1 (5 bases). CDR1 and CDR2 (germline): MDHEN, SYDVKM. The ends were cut back, 3 bases at V and 4 bases at J, with 12 bases in the middle. The CDR3 has 14 amino acids. The DNA for the CDR3 is TGTGCCAGCAGTTTGCCCTCCCAGGGCTATGGCTACACCTTC. This sequence encodes CASSLPSQGYGYTF.

A single count supports this clone. This chain uses TRBV5-1 with TRBJ2-2; 9 bases map to TRBD2. V was pared by 4 bases and J by 4 bases, with 5 bases of the junction left unmatched. Germline lookup yields CDR1 SGHRS and CDR2 YFSETQ. This CDR3 spans 15 amino acids. In DNA, the CDR3 is TGCGCCAGCAGCCGCGCGGGGGGGCTCACCGGGGAGCTGTTTTTT. This gives the protein CASSRAGGLTGELFF.

The chain links TRBV6-5 to TRBJ1-2; weak D call: TRBD1 (5 bases). The CDR3 is 13 residues long. Per the germline V gene, CDR1 is MNHEY and CDR2 is SVGAGI. Trimming removed 5 bases from V and 5 bases from J, with 12 bases in between. The CDR3 spells CASSTLGGYGYTF. CDR3 DNA sequence: TGTGCCAGCAGTACCCTGGGGGGGTATGGCTACACCTTC.

The chain has TRBV11-3 and TRBJ1-6, with D perhaps matching TRBD1 (5 bases). The CDR3 is 14 residues long. From germline, CDR1 is SGHNT and CDR2 YENEEA. The ends were cut back, 3 bases at V and 7 bases at J, with 10 bases in the middle. The CDR3 coding sequence is TGTGCCAGCAGCTTCGGGGGGAGCAATTCACCCCTCCACTTT. Encoded protein: CASSFGGSNSPLHF.

This chain links TRBV7-9 with TRBJ1-2, with TRBD1 as a possible D gene (5 bases). V shed 3 bases and J shed 4 bases, with 9 bases lying between them. Looked up from germline, CDR1 is SEHNR and CDR2 is FQNEAQ (reference sequence). This CDR3 has 13 residues. Here the CDR3 reads CASSFDSSYGYTF. The CDR3 DNA reads TGTGCCAGCAGCTTCGACAGTTCCTATGGCTACACCTTC.

The chain links TRBV7-9 to TRBJ2-7, with 12 bases lining up with TRBD2. Germline lookup yields CDR1 SEHNR and CDR2 FQNEAQ (reference sequence). V lost 4 bases and J lost 7; bases outside the gene matches: 17. The CDR3 is 18 residues long. CDR3 DNA sequence: TGTGCCAGCAGCTCCCTGCCGAGTGCTAGCGGGGGGGCTAGGGAGCAGTACTTC. This codes for CASSSLPSASGGAREQYF.

The rearrangement uses TRBV7-9 and TRBJ1-2; possibly TRBD1 for D (6 bases). Germline V gene data show CDR1 as SEHNR and CDR2 as FQNEAQ (reference sequence). CDR3 size: 14 residues. Trimming left V 3 bases short and J 7 bases short, with 15 bases between. Written as DNA, the CDR3 is TGTGCCAGCAGCTTTAGCACAGGGTTCGCTGGCTACACCTTC. It is translated as CASSFSTGFAGYTF.

To note about this clone: At one boundary the junction diverges from the germline segment, which might be a read error. CDR3 in DNA: TGTGCCAGCAGCCGGCCGGGGGATCAAGCTCGGAGCATCTTC. It codes for CASSRPGDQARSIF. The chain uses TRBV4-2 and TRBJ2-1, with a possible D match to TRBD2 (6 bases). The V gene's germline CDR1 is LGHNA and CDR2 YNFKEQ. The CDR3 length is 14 residues.

The CDR3 DNA follows: TGTGCCCTCGGGAAGGGGGACAGGGGTACCGGGGAGCTGTTTTTT. It translates to CALGKGDRGTGELFF. The J gene is TRBJ2-2, the V gene TRBV10-3; 10 bases are a match to TRBD1. CDR1 and CDR2 from the germline V gene are ENHRY and SYGVKD. The CDR3 totals 15 residues. Germline trimming cut 11 bases from V and 5 bases from J; bases unmatched to any gene: 11.

This chain joins TRBV7-8 and TRBJ2-6; 7 nucleotides match TRBD1. Germline CDR1 and CDR2: SGHVS and FQNEAQ. Trimming at V came to 5 bases and at J to 12 bases, leaving 7 bases not matched to a gene. The CDR3 is 13 amino acids. In nucleotides, the CDR3 is TGTGCCAGCAGCCAGATAGGGGGCGGCGTCCTGACTTTC. This codes for CASSQIGGGVLTF. Full variable domain (rest looked up from reference TRBV7-8 and TRBJ2-6): GAGVSQSPRYKVAKRGQDVALRCDPISGHVSLFWYQQALGQGPEFLTYFQNEAQLDKSGLPSDRFFAERPEGSVSTLKIQRTQQEDSAVYLCASSQIGGGVLTFGAGSRLTVL.

The genes are TRBV6-5 and TRBJ2-7; 8 nucleotides match TRBD2. The germline V gene has CDR1 MNHEY and CDR2 SVGAGI. The CDR3 contains 13 residues. J was trimmed by 9 bases and V by 0 bases; bases with no gene match: 4. CDR3 residues: CASSYSNGGGQYF. The CDR3 nucleotides read TGTGCCAGCAGTTACTCGAACGGGGGGGGGCAGTACTTC.

The rearrangement uses TRBV6-4 and TRBJ1-5, with 8 bases lining up with TRBD1. Unmatched junction bases numbered 13, after V lost 6 bases and J lost 9 bases. Germline V lookup: CDR1 MRHNA, CDR2 SNTAGT. The CDR3 spans 15 residues. CDR3: CASSLQGAQGRPQHF. The CDR3 nucleotides read TGTGCCAGCAGCCTCCAGGGGGCCCAGGGGAGGCCCCAGCATTTT.

This chain connects TRBV19 to TRBJ2-7; 8 bases fit TRBD2. V was clipped by 3 bases and J by 3 bases; unmatched bases: 1. The CDR3 runs 13 residues. CDR1 is LNHDA, CDR2 SQIVND, per germline (reference sequence). CDR3 protein: CASSIGGGYEQYF. The CDR3 DNA reads as TGTGCCAGTAGTATCGGGGGGGGCTACGAGCAGTACTTC.

V gene TRBV7-3 combines with J gene TRBJ2-3, with 9 bases matching TRBD2. The germline V gene has CDR1 SGHTA and CDR2 FQGTGA. V shed 4 bases, J shed 3 bases, and the junction held 5 bases outside the gene matches. CDR3 length: 15 amino acids. CDR3 protein: CASSWTSGGTDTQYF. The CDR3 DNA is TGTGCCAGCAGCTGGACAAGCGGGGGGACAGATACGCAGTATTTT. The whole variable domain, filled in from reference TRBV7-3 and TRBJ2-3, reads GAGVSQTPSNKVTEKGKYVELRCDPISGHTALYWYRQSLGQGPEFLIYFQGTGAADDSGLPNDRFFAVRPEGSVSTLKIQRTERGDSAVYLCASSWTSGGTDTQYFGPGTRLTVL.

V is TRBV6-1 and J is TRBJ1-6; D remains unclear. This CDR3 has 14 residues. V was cut by 0 bases and J by 7 bases, with 7 bases left in between. Germline values: CDR1 MNHNS, CDR2 SASEGT. DNA of the CDR3: TGTGCCAGCAGTGAAGCGGGCGGGAATTCACCCCTCCACTTT. Translation gives CASSEAGGNSPLHF.

The genes are TRBV5-1 and TRBJ2-7, with a tentative D call TRBD1 (5 bases). The CDR3 is 13 residues long. From germline, CDR1 is SGHRS and CDR2 YFSETQ. The V end lost 0 bases, the J end lost 5 bases, and 9 bases lay between the germline ends. This CDR3 reads CASSLGSGNEQYF. CDR3 nucleotide sequence: TGCGCCAGCAGCTTGGGGTCAGGGAACGAGCAGTACTTC.

The chain employs TRBV6-5 and TRBJ1-2, with unresolved D. Germline V CDR1 and CDR2: MNHEY, SVGAGI. This CDR3 has 12 amino acids. V lost 8 bases and J lost 4, with 11 bases in between. CDR3 sequence reads: CASGRQVYGYTF. The CDR3 DNA is TGTGCCAGCGGTCGTCAGGTCTATGGCTACACCTTC.

This clone was recorded once. The J gene is TRBJ2-5, the V gene TRBV10-3; D ambiguous. With 0 bases removed from V and 5 bases from J, the gap between germline ends came to 10 bases. Germline V lookup: CDR1 ENHRY, CDR2 SYGVKD. The CDR3 contains 14 residues. The DNA of the CDR3 is TGTGCCATCAGTGAGTCGAATAGAAAGGAGACCCAGTACTTC. It specifies CAISESNRKETQYF.

J is TRBJ2-6 and V is TRBV9; D might be TRBD1 (5 bases). Germline lookup yields CDR1 SGDLS and CDR2 YYNGEE. CDR3 length equals 15 residues. Trimming left V 4 bases short and J 2 bases short, with 10 bases between. CDR3 bases: TGTGCCAGCAGCCAGACAGTAACTGGGGCCAACGTCCTGACTTTC. Protein product: CASSQTVTGANVLTF. Full variable domain (remainder filled in from reference TRBV9 and TRBJ2-6): DSGVTQTPKHLITATGQRVTLRCSPRSGDLSVYWYQQSLDQGLQFLIQYYNGEERAKGNILERFSAQQFPDLHSELNLSSLELGDSALYFCASSQTVTGANVLTFGAGSRLTVL.

The J gene is TRBJ1-4, the V gene TRBV6-5; D uncertain. V lost 5 bases, J lost 4 bases, and 11 bases lay in between. Germline CDR1 and CDR2: MNHEY and SVGAGI. The CDR3 loop spans 14 amino acids. The CDR3 DNA follows: TGTGCCAGCAGTAGTGGCCACGATAATGAAAAACTGTTTTTT. Its translation: CASSSGHDNEKLFF.

This chain uses TRBV5-4 with TRBJ1-5; possibly TRBD1 for D (6 bases). The germline V and J ends were trimmed by 3 bases and 6 bases, with 10 bases remaining between them. This CDR3 contains 13 residues. Germline CDR1 reads SGHNT; CDR2 reads YYREEE (reference sequence). CDR3 residues: CASSSQGSQPQHF. The CDR3 DNA is TGTGCCAGCAGCTCACAGGGAAGTCAGCCCCAGCATTTT.

The V gene is TRBV18, the J gene TRBJ1-3, with TRBD1 as a possible D gene (6 bases). The CDR3 runs to 15 residues. V was trimmed by 4 bases and J by 1 base, leaving 11 bases between them. The germline gives CDR1 KGHSH, CDR2 LQKENI. CDR3 amino acids: CASSLLQGSGNTIYF. The DNA of the CDR3 is TGTGCCAGCTCACTTTTACAGGGATCTGGAAACACCATATATTTT.

The V gene is TRBV6-5, the J gene TRBJ1-4; D unresolved. Trimming took off 0 bases at V and 4 bases at J, with 6 bases between the two ends. The CDR3 contains 14 residues. Germline CDR1 and CDR2: MNHEY and SVGAGI. CDR3 DNA: TGTGCCAGCAGTTACTCGATAGTTAATGAAAAACTGTTTTTT. It yields the protein CASSYSIVNEKLFF.

This chain connects TRBV6-5 to TRBJ2-4; TRBD2 matches at 13 bases. This CDR3 is built from 15 residues. Looked up from germline, CDR1 is MNHEY and CDR2 is SVGAGI. The junction had 3 bases not matched to a gene; V was cut back by 2 bases and J by 8 bases. For the CDR3, the DNA is TGTGCCAGCAGTTACGGGACTAGCGGGGTATACATTCAGTACTTC. Encoded protein: CASSYGTSGVYIQYF.

The chain combines TRBV5-4 with TRBJ1-2; 7 positions agree with TRBD1. The V and J ends lost 5 bases and 2 bases, in that order; junction bases with no gene match: 6. Germline lookup yields CDR1 SGHNT and CDR2 YYREEE (reference sequence). CDR3 length: 14 residues. The CDR3 nucleotides are TGTGCCAGCAGACCTATGGGACAGAACTATGGCTACACCTTC. Protein sequence: CASRPMGQNYGYTF.